The rows below give T cell receptor beta chains drawn from one sample of a study of cytomegalovirus exposure and HLA in healthy donors. Some clones are missing from TCRdb's copy, which holds only in-frame ones; the method was immunoSEQ multiplex PCR. This table holds tens of thousands of clones, 95% found once. The sample taken for sequencing was PBMCs. All receptors come from a woman between 18 and 29 years old in good health and CMV-seronegative. CDR3s include the opening cysteine and the closing phenylalanine or tryptophan. The D gene is left open where the match is weak. Expanded clones are given a class, and other clones once, few, many or no size at all.

J: TRBJ2-7
D: .
size: .
V: TRBV6-5
CDR3: CASSTRSLSPYEQYF
DNA: TGTGCCAGCAGTACGCGGTCCTTATCCCCCTACGAGCAGTACTTC

J: TRBJ2-7
D: .
size: .
V: TRBV5-1
CDR3: CASITGSSYEQYF
DNA: TGCGCCAGCATCACAGGGTCGTCCTACGAGCAGTACTTC

J: TRBJ1-1
D: .
size: .
V: TRBV18
CDR3: CASSPGTGEAFF
DNA: TGTGCCAGCTCACCGGGCACGGGAGAAGCTTTCTTT

J: TRBJ2-7
D: .
size: .
V: TRBV6-5
CDR3: CASSYQRNIPGEQYF
DNA: TGTGCCAGCAGTTACCAAAGAAACATCCCGGGCGAGCAGTACTTC

J: TRBJ2-1
D: .
size: .
V: TRBV4-1
CDR3: CASSQDYEVFNEQFF
DNA: TGCGCCAGCAGCCAAGATTACGAGGTATTCAATGAGCAGTTCTTC

J: TRBJ2-5
D: TRBD1
size: .
V: TRBV19
CDR3: CASQRQGQETQYF
DNA: TGTGCCAGTCAACGACAGGGGCAAGAGACCCAGTACTTC

J: TRBJ1-3
D: TRBD1
size: .
V: TRBV7-8
CDR3: CASSSGTGAGNTIYF
DNA: TGTGCCAGCAGCTCCGGGACAGGGGCTGGAAACACCATATATTTT

J: TRBJ2-2
D: .
size: .
V: TRBV27
CDR3: CASSLSSGALTGELFF
DNA: TGTGCCAGCAGTTTATCCTCAGGGGCCTTGACCGGGGAGCTGTTTTTT

J: TRBJ2-3
D: TRBD1
size: .
V: TRBV9
CDR3: CASSVFGTGGADTQYF
DNA: TGTGCCAGCAGCGTATTTGGGACAGGGGGCGCGGATACGCAGTATTTT

J: TRBJ2-2
D: TRBD2
size: once
V: TRBV15
CDR3: CATSRPTLAGTAVGELFF
DNA: TGTGCCACCAGCAGGCCTACTCTAGCGGGAACGGCGGTCGGGGAGCTGTTTTTT

J: TRBJ2-7
D: .
size: .
V: TRBV7-2
CDR3: CASSLTRDLGSEQYF
DNA: TGTGCCAGCAGCTTAACTCGGGATCTGGGGAGCGAGCAGTACTTC

J: TRBJ2-5
D: TRBD1
size: .
V: TRBV5-1
CDR3: CASSRLTGGQGETQYF
DNA: TGCGCCAGCAGCCGTTTGACAGGGGGGCAGGGCGAGACCCAGTACTTC

J: TRBJ2-2
D: TRBD1
size: .
V: TRBV6-5
CDR3: CASSPDRGLTGELFF
DNA: TGTGCCAGCAGCCCAGACAGGGGGCTCACCGGGGAGCTGTTTTTT

J: TRBJ2-5
D: TRBD2
size: .
V: TRBV18
CDR3: CASSPPASGRETQYF
DNA: TGTGCCAGCTCACCACCGGCTAGCGGGAGAGAGACCCAGTACTTC

J: TRBJ2-6
D: .
size: .
V: TRBV5-6
CDR3: CASSLLDGDSGANVLTF
DNA: TGTGCCAGCAGCTTGCTAGACGGAGACTCTGGGGCCAACGTCCTGACTTTC

J: TRBJ2-7
D: .
size: .
V: TRBV7-2
CDR3: CASSLRRDLEQYF
DNA: TGTGCCAGCAGCTTAAGACGGGATCTCGAGCAGTACTTC

J: TRBJ2-1
D: .
size: once
V: TRBV27
CDR3: CASSTYNEQFF
DNA: TGTGCCAGCAGCACCTACAATGAGCAGTTCTTC

J: TRBJ2-3
D: TRBD2
size: .
V: TRBV30
CDR3: CAAGTSGSTQYF
DNA: TGTGCCGCCGGGACTAGCGGGAGTACGCAGTATTTT

J: TRBJ1-5
D: .
size: .
V: TRBV4-1
CDR3: CASSNRDSNQPQHF
DNA: TGCGCCAGCAGTAACAGAGATAGCAATCAGCCCCAGCATTTT

J: TRBJ2-1
D: .
size: .
V: TRBV7-2
CDR3: CASSLQGAGGGARNEQFF
DNA: TGTGCCAGCAGCCTTCAGGGGGCCGGCGGGGGGGCCCGGAATGAGCAGTTCTTC

J: TRBJ2-7
D: TRBD2
size: .
V: TRBV2
CDR3: CASSERTSSTYEQYF
DNA: TGTGCCAGCAGTGAGAGGACTAGCTCAACCTACGAGCAGTACTTC

J: TRBJ2-7
D: TRBD1
size: .
V: TRBV10-3
CDR3: CAISDSGGYEQYF
DNA: TGTGCCATCAGTGATTCAGGGGGCTACGAGCAGTACTTC

J: TRBJ1-2
D: TRBD1
size: .
V: TRBV6-6
CDR3: CASIRDREGGNGYTF
DNA: TGTGCCAGCATCAGAGACAGGGAAGGTGGAAATGGCTACACCTTC

J: TRBJ2-5
D: TRBD2
size: .
V: TRBV5-1
CDR3: CASSTGTSGGAETQYF
DNA: TGCGCCAGCAGCACGGGGACTAGCGGGGGGGCGGAGACCCAGTACTTC

J: TRBJ2-5
D: .
size: .
V: TRBV30
CDR3: CAWARGGETQYF
DNA: TGTGCCTGGGCCAGGGGAGGGGAGACCCAGTACTTC

J: TRBJ1-4
D: .
size: .
V: TRBV5-6
CDR3: CASSYSGLNEKLFF
DNA: TGTGCCAGCAGCTACAGCGGACTGAATGAAAAACTGTTTTTT

J: TRBJ1-2
D: TRBD1
size: .
V: TRBV2
CDR3: CARTGAYGYTF
DNA: TGTGCCAGAACAGGGGCCTATGGCTACACCTTC

J: TRBJ2-2
D: TRBD2
size: .
V: TRBV5-1
CDR3: CASSSLLAGGTGELFF
DNA: TGCGCCAGCAGCTCCCTACTAGCGGGGGGCACCGGGGAGCTGTTTTTT

J: TRBJ1-2
D: .
size: .
V: TRBV2
CDR3: CASSERQVYGYTF
DNA: TGTGCCAGCAGTGAACGACAGGTCTATGGCTACACCTTC

J: TRBJ2-3
D: .
size: .
V: TRBV7-8
CDR3: CASSLAFSTDTQYF
DNA: TGTGCCAGCAGCTTGGCTTTTAGCACAGATACGCAGTATTTT

J: TRBJ2-2
D: .
size: .
V: TRBV10-1
CDR3: CASSGESATGELFF
DNA: TGCGCCAGCAGTGGGGAGTCAGCCACCGGGGAGCTGTTTTTT

J: TRBJ2-1
D: .
size: .
V: TRBV29-1
CDR3: CSVEGTGLTYNEQFF
DNA: TGCAGCGTGGAGGGAACGGGTCTCACCTACAATGAGCAGTTCTTC

J: TRBJ2-7
D: TRBD2
size: once
V: TRBV5-1
CDR3: CASSLVGGSFPYEQYF
DNA: TGCGCCAGCAGCTTGGTGGGCGGGAGTTTCCCCTACGAGCAGTACTTC

J: TRBJ2-1
D: .
size: .
V: TRBV10-3
CDR3: CAISESRQKGHEQFF
DNA: TGTGCCATCAGTGAGTCGAGACAGAAAGGGCATGAGCAGTTCTTC

J: TRBJ2-2
D: TRBD2
size: .
V: TRBV7-8
CDR3: CASSLYISGLAGGTNTGELFF
DNA: TGTGCCAGCAGCTTATATATCTCGGGACTAGCGGGAGGGACAAACACCGGGGAGCTGTTTTTT

J: TRBJ1-4
D: .
size: .
V: TRBV19
CDR3: CASTRGSTNEKLFF
DNA: TGTGCCAGTACTCGGGGTTCAACTAATGAAAAACTGTTTTTT

J: TRBJ2-2
D: TRBD2
size: .
V: TRBV19
CDR3: CASSWRESSGELFF
DNA: TGTGCCAGTAGTTGGCGGGAGAGTTCCGGGGAGCTGTTTTTT

J: TRBJ1-3
D: TRBD1
size: .
V: TRBV4-3
CDR3: CASSQLTGQYSGNTIYF
DNA: TGCGCCAGCAGCCAGTTGACGGGACAGTACTCTGGAAACACCATATATTTT

J: TRBJ2-5
D: .
size: .
V: TRBV5-6
CDR3: CASSPVEGLETQYF
DNA: TGTGCCAGCAGCCCGGTGGAGGGGTTAGAGACCCAGTACTTC

J: TRBJ1-1
D: .
size: .
V: TRBV10-3
CDR3: CAISKDSLEAFF
DNA: TGTGCCATCAGTAAGGACAGCCTAGAAGCTTTCTTT

J: TRBJ2-5
D: TRBD1
size: .
V: TRBV10-3
CDR3: CAISTDRGEETQYF
DNA: TGTGCCATCAGTACCGACAGGGGCGAAGAGACCCAGTACTTC

J: TRBJ2-5
D: .
size: .
V: TRBV4-3
CDR3: CASSQGSEETQYF
DNA: TGCGCCAGCAGCCAAGGCAGTGAAGAGACCCAGTACTTC

J: TRBJ1-2
D: TRBD1
size: once
V: TRBV27
CDR3: CASSRTGPYGYTF
DNA: TGTGCCAGCAGTCGGACAGGGCCCTATGGCTACACCTTC

J: TRBJ2-2
D: .
size: .
V: TRBV5-6
CDR3: CASSLPGANTGELFF
DNA: TGTGCCAGCAGCTTGCCAGGGGCGAACACCGGGGAGCTGTTTTTT

J: TRBJ2-1
D: TRBD2
size: .
V: TRBV7-2
CDR3: CASSLGGRVNNEQFF
DNA: TGTGCCAGCAGCTTGGGCGGGAGGGTGAACAATGAGCAGTTCTTC

J: TRBJ1-1
D: .
size: .
V: TRBV28
CDR3: CASSLGGANTEAFF
DNA: TGTGCCAGCAGTTTGGGGGGAGCGAACACTGAAGCTTTCTTT

J: TRBJ2-5
D: .
size: .
V: TRBV15
CDR3: CATAKVREVETQYF
DNA: TGTGCCACCGCCAAAGTCAGGGAGGTGGAGACCCAGTACTTC

J: TRBJ1-2
D: .
size: .
V: TRBV5-4
CDR3: CASSLDGGFYGYTF
DNA: TGTGCCAGCAGCTTGGATGGCGGATTCTATGGCTACACCTTC

J: TRBJ2-4
D: TRBD2
size: .
V: TRBV4-3
CDR3: CASSQLPPAGTLKNIQYF
DNA: TGCGCCAGCAGCCAGCTCCCCCCAGCGGGGACCCTCAAAAACATTCAGTACTTC

J: TRBJ1-2
D: TRBD1
size: .
V: TRBV28
CDR3: CASSSGGPPGTGVYGYTF
DNA: TGTGCCAGCAGTTCAGGTGGACCCCCCGGGACAGGGGTTTATGGCTACACCTTC

J: TRBJ2-3
D: .
size: .
V: TRBV21-1
CDR3: CASSRWRVWYSDTQYF
DNA: TGTGCCAGCAGCCGCTGGAGGGTTTGGTATTCGGATACGCAGTATTTT

J: TRBJ1-5
D: .
size: .
V: TRBV29-1
CDR3: CSVVESDSNQPQHF
DNA: TGCAGCGTTGTGGAGTCTGATAGCAATCAGCCCCAGCATTTT

J: TRBJ1-1
D: TRBD1
size: .
V: TRBV10-3
CDR3: CAILRDSAMNTEAFF
DNA: TGTGCCATTCTCAGGGACAGCGCCATGAACACTGAAGCTTTCTTT

J: TRBJ2-5
D: TRBD1
size: .
V: TRBV30
CDR3: CAWDPGQGATRETQYF
DNA: TGTGCCTGGGACCCGGGACAGGGTGCGACACGCGAGACCCAGTACTTC

J: TRBJ2-7
D: .
size: .
V: TRBV5-1
CDR3: CASSLAGYYEQYF
DNA: TGCGCCAGCAGCTTGGCAGGGTACTACGAGCAGTACTTC